The T cell receptor (beta chain) under discussion was sequenced for a study of cytomegalovirus exposure and HLA in healthy donors. Donors were nominally healthy when sampled, though unrecorded immune exposures were likely. A word on this clone: The antigen remains undetermined.

Germline CDR1 and CDR2: SGHRS and YFSETQ. J lost 6 bases, V lost 4 bases, and 3 bases had no gene match. CDR3 length: 13 residues. Findings and limits, study-wide: High specificity and sensitivity for cytomegalovirus status were reported for the classifier.

PCR involved 60 Vbeta and 13 Jbeta primers. Here immunoSEQ multiplex PCR was the method, and the copy in TCRdb shows in-frame clones only, minus some. The table has roughly 140,000 clones, approximately 81% seen once. Specimen: PBMCs. This TCR derives from a boy between 2 and 15 years old in good health and CMV-seronegative. The J gene is TRBJ2-1, the V gene TRBV5-1; 8 nucleotides line up with TRBD1. CDR3 protein: CASSSTGGNEQFF. In nucleotides, the CDR3 is TGCGCCAGCAGCAGTACAGGGGGCAATGAGCAGTTCTTC.